The 8 T cell receptor beta chains listed next were all sequenced from one sample in a study of identical twins (dated by TCRdb to about 2016). Libraries were made using 5' RACE. The instrument was an Illumina HiSeq 2000. The public sequencing data were trimmed at Q25 with fastp and processed into clonotypes with MiXCR by TCRdb, which kept only in-frame beta chains. All rows with the same CDR3 protein become a single entry with the most common DNA and genes. Counted in this sample were some 1,600,000 distinct CDR3 sequences; 32% of them appeared once. The leading ten clones occupy approximately 0.25% of the sample. The sequencing sample was made of cord blood. These receptors originate from a newborn girl in good health.

The chain combines TRBV6-2 or TRBV6-3 with TRBJ1-1; tentatively, D is TRBD1 (5 bases). V was pared by 3 bases and J by 3 bases, with 11 bases between. The CDR3 is made up of 14 amino acids. In germline, CDR1 is MNHEY, CDR2 SVGEGT. The CDR3 DNA follows: TGTGCCAGCAGTTATTGGGGCAGGGACACTGAAGCTTTCTTT. Its translation is CASSYWGRDTEAFF.

J is TRBJ2-5 and V is TRBV10-3, with 13 bases that match TRBD2. This CDR3 is 15 amino acids long. Germline V lookup: CDR1 ENHRY, CDR2 SYGVKD. The junction had 0 bases not matched to a gene; V was cut back by 2 bases and J by 3 bases. This CDR3 reads CAISETSGGEETQYF. In nucleotides, the CDR3 is TGTGCCATCAGTGAGACTAGCGGGGGGGAAGAGACCCAGTACTTC.

There are a few counts of this clonotype. The chain uses TRBV20-1 and TRBJ1-1; D is ambiguous. The CDR3 is 11 amino acids. CDR1 and CDR2 (germline): DFQATT, SNEGSKA (reference sequence). V lost 0 bases and J 6 bases, leaving 5 bases between the germline ends. This CDR3 reads CSAREIAEAFF. As DNA, the CDR3 is TGCAGTGCTAGAGAGATAGCTGAAGCTTTCTTT.

This rearrangement joins TRBV6-5 to TRBJ2-1; no clear D. Trimming took 6 bases from V and 0 from J, leaving 12 bases between them. The germline V gene encodes CDR1 MNHEY and CDR2 SVGAGI. This CDR3 contains 15 residues. DNA for the CDR3: TGTGCCAGCAGCCGAACTCCCCACTCCTACAATGAGCAGTTCTTC. Translating it yields CASSRTPHSYNEQFF.

This clonotype was recorded a few times. The chain joins TRBV29-1 to TRBJ2-7; D is perhaps TRBD2 (5 bases). V lost 2 bases and J 3 bases, leaving 17 bases between the germline ends. The germline CDR1 and CDR2 sequences are SQVTM and ANQGSEA. The CDR3 has 15 amino acids. CDR3 sequence: CSVELRGDYFYEQYF. CDR3 in DNA: TGCAGCGTTGAACTCCGGGGAGATTACTTCTACGAGCAGTACTTC.

V gene TRBV14 combines with J gene TRBJ2-5; D gene ambiguous. The germline CDR1 and CDR2 sequences are SGHDN and FVKESK. The ends were cut back, 1 base at V and 10 bases at J, with 7 bases in the middle. The CDR3 extends over 11 amino acids. The CDR3 loop is CASSQGWNQYF. The CDR3 bases are TGTGCCAGCAGCCAAGGGTGGAACCAGTACTTC.

This rearrangement joins TRBV20-1 to TRBJ1-2; possibly TRBD1 for D (5 bases). Deletions cut 2 bases from V and 7 bases from J, with 20 bases between. CDR1 and CDR2 from the germline V gene are DFQATT and SNEGSKA (reference sequence). This CDR3 spans 15 amino acids. The CDR3 region has the DNA TGCAGTGCTAGATTTCAGGGTCTCCAGGTTCGTGGCTACACCTTC. Its protein product is CSARFQGLQVRGYTF.

This clonotype was seen a handful of times. The chain has TRBV18 and TRBJ1-2; no definite D call. Germline CDR1 KGHSH, CDR2 LQKENI. Trimming removed 3 bases at V and 4 bases at J, with 9 bases between. This CDR3 has 13 residues. The DNA of the CDR3 is TGTGCCAGCTCACCGGAAGAACTCTATGGCTACACCTTC. This translates into CASSPEELYGYTF.